Each of the 16 T cell receptor beta chains below was sequenced from the same sample in a study of sequential checkpoint blockade in melanoma. Treatment defined: randomized to nivolumab then ipilimumab (arm A) or the reverse (arm B). Clones were sequenced by immunoSEQ multiplex PCR, and TCRdb holds only the in-frame ones, with some missing. The sample yields tens of thousands of clones, roughly 86% seen once. The sample here was CD8+ T cells sorted from blood (inferred from file names), taken from a patient given nivolumab and ipilimumab in sequence. The receptor set was obtained from a human donor with melanoma.

The chain links TRBV7-2 to TRBJ2-2, with D perhaps TRBD2 (6 bases). The CDR3 loop spans 15 amino acids. The V end was cut by 4 bases, the J end by 1 base, with 10 bases between. Germline CDR1 SGHTA, CDR2 FQGNSA. CDR3 coding DNA: TGTGCCAGCAGCTCGTCGGGGGTGAACACCGGGGAGCTGTTTTTT. It yields the protein CASSSSGVNTGELFF.

This rearrangement joins TRBV29-1 to TRBJ2-3; 7 bases are a match to TRBD2. This CDR3 spans 15 amino acids. CDR1 and CDR2 (germline): SQVTM, ANQGSEA. After removal of 6 bases from V and 2 bases from J, the junction contained 11 bases not matched to a gene. The DNA for the CDR3 is TGCAGCGTGGGCCTAGCGGCCCTCCCCACAGATACGCAGTATTTT. Encoded protein: CSVGLAALPTDTQYF.

The chain employs TRBV6-6 and TRBJ2-1; TRBD2 aligns across 7 bases. The CDR3 consists of 15 residues. V gave up 8 bases and J gave up 0 bases; unmatched junction bases: 7. In germline, CDR1 is MNHNY, CDR2 SVGAGI (reference sequence). DNA of the CDR3: TGTGCCAGCTTTCCGGGGGGATTCTCCTACAATGAGCAGTTCTTC. Its translation: CASFPGGFSYNEQFF.

This clone appeared a single time. The V call is TRBV28, the J call TRBJ1-2; the D gene is possibly TRBD1 (5 bases). Trimming took 3 bases from V and 5 from J, leaving 16 bases between them. There are 15 residues in the CDR3. From germline, CDR1 is MDHEN and CDR2 SYDVKM. DNA of the CDR3: TGTGCCAGCAGTTTGGGCGGAGGGACGGAGTATGGCTACACCTTC. It codes for CASSLGGGTEYGYTF.

This rearrangement joins TRBV27 to TRBJ1-5; D possibly corresponds to TRBD1 (6 bases). The CDR3 covers 14 residues. Germline-derived CDR1 and CDR2 are MNHEY and SMNVEV (reference sequence). V gave up 6 bases and J gave up 3 bases, with 12 bases separating them. In nucleotides, the CDR3 is TGTGCCAGCAGACCAGGACAGATCAATCAGCCCCAGCATTTT. Amino acid sequence: CASRPGQINQPQHF.

The chain has TRBV11-2 and TRBJ2-5; D is possibly TRBD1 (6 bases). Germline V lookup: CDR1 SGHAT, CDR2 FQNNGV. The CDR3 is 14 residues long. V was clipped by 5 bases and J by 1 base, with 11 bases between them. CDR3 nucleotides: TGTGCCAGCAGCAGAGGACAGCTCCAAGAGACCCAGTACTTC. It specifies CASSRGQLQETQYF.

This clone was recorded a few times. The V call is TRBV6-5, the J call TRBJ2-7; D ambiguous. V shed 6 bases and J shed 5 bases, with 17 bases lying between them. CDR1 is MNHEY and CDR2 is SVGAGI in the germline V gene. There are 14 residues in the CDR3. In nucleotides, the CDR3 is TGTGCCAGCAGCCCCCCAAATGAGCGCCACGAGCAGTACTTC. It encodes CASSPPNERHEQYF.

The V call is TRBV27, the J call TRBJ1-2; TRBD1 might be the D (5 bases). The CDR3 has 11 residues. The germline V gene has CDR1 MNHEY and CDR2 SMNVEV (reference sequence). The V and J ends lost 6 bases and 6 bases respectively, with 8 bases between them. The CDR3 DNA reads as TGTGCCAGCAGCGAAGGGGATGGCTACACCTTC. Translated, it gives CASSEGDGYTF.

The rearrangement joins TRBV28 to TRBJ1-2, with TRBD1 matching over 8 bases. The CDR3 length is 15 residues. Germline V gene sequence: CDR1 MDHEN, CDR2 SYDVKM. V trimming: 6 bases; J trimming: 0 bases; junction bases outside the gene matches: 6. CDR3 sequence (DNA): TGTGCCAGCAGGCGGACAGGGCGTTCTAACTATGGCTACACCTTC. Translating it yields CASRRTGRSNYGYTF.

CDR3 sequence: CSVAGIKEKLFF. The CDR3 DNA sequence: TGCAGCGTTGCGGGGATTAAGGAAAAACTGTTTTTT. This chain joins TRBV29-1 and TRBJ1-4; D unresolved. CDR3 size: 12 residues. Germline CDR1 SQVTM, CDR2 ANQGSEA. The germline V and J ends were trimmed by 4 bases and 8 bases, with 11 bases remaining between them.

J is TRBJ2-7 and V is TRBV5-6; 7 bases map to TRBD1. Germline values: CDR1 SGHDT, CDR2 YYEEEE. With V trimmed by 4 bases and J by 9 bases, 16 bases remained unmatched. The CDR3 is made up of 15 amino acids. The CDR3 DNA reads TGTGCCAGCAGCCCCTCGCCAATCGACAGACAGGGGCAGTACTTC. It translates to CASSPSPIDRQGQYF.

The J gene is TRBJ2-2, the V gene TRBV5-6, with no clear D. Looked up from germline, CDR1 is SGHDT and CDR2 is YYEEEE. The CDR3 consists of 13 residues. The V gene lost 2 bases and the J gene lost 1 base, with 3 bases spanning the gap. The CDR3 sequence is CASSLQNTGELFF. The CDR3 bases are TGTGCCAGCAGCTTACAGAACACCGGGGAGCTGTTTTTT.

The chain links TRBV2 to TRBJ2-7; TRBD1 agrees at 9 bases. Germline assignment: CDR1 SNHLY and CDR2 FYNNEI. V was pared by 5 bases and J by 6 bases, with 11 bases of the junction left unmatched. The length of the CDR3 is 15 residues. This chain's CDR3 is CASSQAGQGPREQYF. The CDR3 region has the DNA TGTGCCAGCAGTCAGGCGGGACAGGGCCCACGCGAGCAGTACTTC.

This chain joins TRBV19 and TRBJ1-5; 8 nucleotides align to TRBD1. Germline loops: CDR1 LNHDA, CDR2 SQIVND (reference sequence). J was trimmed by 2 bases and V by 0 bases; bases with no gene match: 12. The CDR3 has 19 residues. The CDR3 loop is CASSIDLAGGVRGNQPQHF. The CDR3 DNA is TGTGCCAGTAGTATAGATTTGGCAGGGGGCGTTCGGGGCAATCAGCCCCAGCATTTT.

V is TRBV13 and J is TRBJ1-3; D gene unclear. Deletions cut 5 bases from V and 0 bases from J, with 11 bases between. CDR1 is PRHDT, CDR2 FYEKMQ, per germline (reference sequence). The CDR3 consists of 15 residues. The CDR3 DNA is TGTGCCAGCAGCCCTCTGGACTACTCTGGAAACACCATATATTTT. Its protein product is CASSPLDYSGNTIYF.

The V call is TRBV25-1, the J call TRBJ2-3, with a tentative D call TRBD2 (5 bases). Looked up from germline, CDR1 is MGHDK and CDR2 is SYGVNS. V lost 2 bases to trimming and J lost 13 bases, with 13 bases between them. CDR3 length: 12 residues. The CDR3 region is CASSEGLIGEYF. CDR3 in DNA: TGTGCCAGCAGTGAAGGCCTTATCGGGGAGTATTTT.